This T cell receptor (beta chain) is from a study of T cell clones after liver transplantation. Turning to the study itself: Standard immunosuppression, with no induction, continued until 12-24 months after transplant.

Unstimulated PBMCs were sorted into CD3+CD4+ and CD3+CD8+ populations. Libraries were prepared by immunoSEQ multiplex PCR; TCRdb keeps only in-frame clonotypes and omits some of them. This sample yields under 130,000 clones, of which roughly four fifths are seen a single time; roughly 3.1% belongs to the top ten. V gave up 4 bases and J gave up 0 bases, with 16 bases separating them. CDR1 and CDR2 from the germline V gene are SGHRS and YFSETQ. This CDR3 spans 16 amino acids. Specimen: CD4+ T cells from blood, collected around 4 years after liver transplant. This sequence joins TRBV5-1 and TRBJ1-1, with a possible D match to TRBD1 (6 bases). The clonotype comes from a human patient who received a liver transplant. Some T cells may have originated in the graft donor. The CDR3 bases are TGCGCCAGCAGCCCCCCTAGGGGGGGAATGAACACTGAAGCTTTCTTT. It translates to CASSPPRGGMNTEAFF.